The present entry profiles one T cell receptor beta chain with its context. The specificity of this receptor is unknown. No much larger clone exists at a distance of one base, and base qualities are not known. The data stem from a study of beta chain features in type 1 diabetes (dated by TCRdb to 2016 to 2019). Looking at the study overall: Patients and healthy donors did not differ in mean age, gender distribution, total cell number or subset yield. The study compared TCRB repertoires of sorted circulating CD4+ T cell subsets between recently diagnosed type 1 diabetes patients and matched healthy donors. Naive and central memory subsets were obtained from all 30 or so donors, but regulatory and stem cell-like memory subsets were isolated from only 8 patients and roughly 8 healthy donors. A total of 100 million to 140 million sorted cells were examined across all samples, and the number of cells per subset was strongly correlated with RNA yield.

The CDR1 and CDR2 encoded by the germline V gene (reference sequence) are SEHNR and FQNEAQ. V is trimmed back by 3 bases and J by 5 bases, and the junction contains 4 bases that no gene match accounts for. Reading from cysteine to phenylalanine, the CDR3 counts 14 amino acids. Of all the DNA, just the CDR3 is kept, 42 bases in frame from base 1. Points the paper makes about the study in general: Because the HLA sub-analyses included only small numbers of individuals, any influence of HLA type on TCRB rearrangement was left unresolved. A moderate but significant shortening of TCRB CDR3 length was observed in type 1 diabetes patients in all four CD4+ subsets. Naive, central memory and regulatory TCRB repertoires appeared to be more alike among patients than among healthy donors. PCR might favor shorter templates, but patient and control samples were amplified and corrected together, so any skew would affect both groups equally. Because cDNA was sequenced instead of genomic DNA, activated cells with high expression could be over-represented, although the groups did not differ in activation or CD3 levels. At VDJ recombination sites, patients with type 1 diabetes made fewer insertions and deleted more nucleotides, a pattern implying thymic rearrangement abnormalities.

From each donor, a single peripheral blood sample of around 120 mL on average was drawn into heparinised tubes. Using a panel that included CD45RO, CCR7, CD25, CD127, CD95 and CD27, naive, central memory, regulatory and stem cell-like memory CD4+ T cells were sorted on a BD FACSAria II. Every sorted population had a purity above 95%. Right away, PBMCs were isolated by Lymphoprep density gradient centrifugation and were stained directly, with no culture step. Samples were stained and sorted in pairs, with one healthy donor and one patient per experiment, so that batch effects were minimized. The entire isolated RNA was reverse transcribed using the High Capacity cDNA Reverse Transcription Kit, and thus expressed TCRB transcripts were sequenced. Deep immunoSEQ sequencing was applied to naive, central memory and regulatory T cell samples, giving an average of approximately 3.8 million total reads per sample. After sorted cells were lysed in RLT buffer, RNA was extracted with DNase-treated RNeasy Micro or Mini kits, with the choice depending on cell number. To prevent cross-contamination, every cell subset was processed on its own, while patient and healthy donor samples were processed together. Using the immunoSEQ multiplex PCR, TCRB sequences were amplified from cDNA into 87-bp fragments spanning the CDR3 region. Sequencing of the amplicons was done on the Illumina HiSeq platform. On the authors' methods: PCR bias was corrected computationally using synthetic template baselines, and reads within Hamming distance 2 were collapsed, with unmergeable singletons discarded. Reads were aligned against IMGT to assign V, D and J genes, CDR3 length and insertions or deletions at six rearrangement sites. Within each subset, clonotype counts were normalized to sorted cell number, after which true diversity and Gini coefficients were computed with the tcR R package. Repertoire sharing was quantified using the overlap coefficient calculated on TCRB nucleotide sequences. TCRdb took this table from immuneACCESS and kept in-frame rearrangements with V and J called. Such tables lack part of the clones; where checked against another copy, unresolved V genes explain under half of the gap, and the rest is unexplained. The DNA gave D and trimming, while V, J and clone size come from that table. This sample holds around 200,000 clones; less than 15% were observed only once. The top ten hold approximately 0.62% of the sample.

The specimen sequenced was central memory CD4+ T cells from blood. The receptor was derived from a woman between 18 and 30 years old in good health. The rearranged chain carries TRBV7-9 and TRBJ2-5; TRBD1 matches 9 bases in the middle. The CDR3 amino acid sequence is: CASSLDRGEETQYF. The DNA sequence is as follows: TGTGCCAGCAGCTTGGACAGGGGCGAGGAGACCCAGTACTTC. Extended through the reference TRBV7-9 and TRBJ2-5 proteins, this CDR3 yields the full variable domain: DTGVSQNPRHKITKRGQNVTFRCDPISEHNRLYWYRQTLGQGPEFLTYFQNEAQLEKSRLLSDRFSAERPKGSFSTLEIQRTEQGDSAMYLCASSLDRGEETQYFGPGTRLLVL.